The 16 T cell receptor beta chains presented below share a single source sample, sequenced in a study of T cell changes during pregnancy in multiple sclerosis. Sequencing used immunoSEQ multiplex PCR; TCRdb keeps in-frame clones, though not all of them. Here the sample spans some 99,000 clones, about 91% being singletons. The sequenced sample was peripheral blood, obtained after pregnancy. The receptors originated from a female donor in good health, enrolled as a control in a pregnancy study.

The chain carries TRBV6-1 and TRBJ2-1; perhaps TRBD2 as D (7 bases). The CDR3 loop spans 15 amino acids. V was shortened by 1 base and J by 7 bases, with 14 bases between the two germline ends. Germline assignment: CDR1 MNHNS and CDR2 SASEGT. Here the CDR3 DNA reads TGTGCCAGCAGTGAAGAGGAGGGGGGGTTTAATGAGCAGTTCTTC. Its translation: CASSEEEGGFNEQFF.

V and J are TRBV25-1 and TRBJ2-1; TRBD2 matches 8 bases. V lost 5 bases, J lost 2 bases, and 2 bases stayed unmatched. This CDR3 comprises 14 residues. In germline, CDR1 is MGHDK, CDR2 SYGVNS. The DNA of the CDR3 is TGTGCCAGCAGTCGGGGGGGCGCCTACAATGAGCAGTTCTTC. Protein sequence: CASSRGGAYNEQFF. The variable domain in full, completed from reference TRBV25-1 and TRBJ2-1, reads EADIYQTPRYLVIGTGKKITLECSQTMGHDKMYWYQQDPGMELHLIHYSYGVNSTEKGDLSSESTVSRIRTEHFPLTLESARPSHTSQYLCASSRGGAYNEQFFGPGTRLTVL.

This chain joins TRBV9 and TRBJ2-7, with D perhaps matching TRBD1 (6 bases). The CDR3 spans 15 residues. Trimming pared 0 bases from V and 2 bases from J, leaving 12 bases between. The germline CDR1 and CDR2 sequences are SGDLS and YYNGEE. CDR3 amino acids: CASSVGARGPYEQYF. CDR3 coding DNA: TGTGCCAGCAGCGTAGGGGCCAGGGGACCCTACGAGCAGTACTTC.

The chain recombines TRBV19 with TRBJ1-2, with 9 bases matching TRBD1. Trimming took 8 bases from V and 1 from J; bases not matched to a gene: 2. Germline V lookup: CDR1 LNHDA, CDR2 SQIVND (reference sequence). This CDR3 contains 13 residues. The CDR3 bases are TGTGCCAGTGGGACAGGGCTTAACTATGGCTACACCTTC. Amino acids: CASGTGLNYGYTF. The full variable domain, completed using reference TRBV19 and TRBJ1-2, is DGGITQSPKYLFRKEGQNVTLSCEQNLNHDAMYWYRQDPGQGLRLIYYSQIVNDFQKGDIAEGYSVSREKKESFPLTVTSAQKNPTAFYLCASGTGLNYGYTFGSGTRLTVV.

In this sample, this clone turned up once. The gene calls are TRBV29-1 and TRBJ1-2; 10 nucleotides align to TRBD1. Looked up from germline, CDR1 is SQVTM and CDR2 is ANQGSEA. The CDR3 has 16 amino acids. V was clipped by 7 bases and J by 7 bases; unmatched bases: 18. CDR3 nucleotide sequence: TGCAGCGCCGAAAGACAGGGGGCGCTTCTATCTGGTGGCTACACCTTC. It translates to CSAERQGALLSGGYTF.

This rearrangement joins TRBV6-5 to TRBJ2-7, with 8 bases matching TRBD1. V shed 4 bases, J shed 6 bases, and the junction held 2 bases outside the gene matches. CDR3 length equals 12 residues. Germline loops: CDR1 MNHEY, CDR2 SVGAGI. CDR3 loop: CASSSTGGEQYF. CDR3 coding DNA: TGTGCCAGCAGTTCTACAGGGGGCGAGCAGTACTTC.

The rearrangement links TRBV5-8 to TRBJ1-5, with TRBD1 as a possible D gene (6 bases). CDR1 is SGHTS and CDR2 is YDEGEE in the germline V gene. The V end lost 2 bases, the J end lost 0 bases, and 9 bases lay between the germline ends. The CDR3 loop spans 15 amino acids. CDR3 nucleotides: TGTGCCAGCAGCTTTGGGGGGGCTAGCAATCAGCCCCAGCATTTT. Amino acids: CASSFGGASNQPQHF.

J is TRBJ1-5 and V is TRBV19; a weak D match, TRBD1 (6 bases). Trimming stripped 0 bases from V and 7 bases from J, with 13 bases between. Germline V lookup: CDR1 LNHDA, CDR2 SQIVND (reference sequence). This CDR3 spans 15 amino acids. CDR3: CASSIDQGGGQPQHF. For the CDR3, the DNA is TGTGCCAGTAGTATAGATCAAGGGGGGGGCCAGCCCCAGCATTTT.

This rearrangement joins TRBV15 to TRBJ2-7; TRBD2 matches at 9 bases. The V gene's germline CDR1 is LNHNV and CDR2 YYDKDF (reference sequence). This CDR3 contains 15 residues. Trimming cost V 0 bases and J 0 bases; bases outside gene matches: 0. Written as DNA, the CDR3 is TGTGCCACCAGCAGAGATAGCGGGGGCTCCTACGAGCAGTACTTC. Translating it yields CATSRDSGGSYEQYF.

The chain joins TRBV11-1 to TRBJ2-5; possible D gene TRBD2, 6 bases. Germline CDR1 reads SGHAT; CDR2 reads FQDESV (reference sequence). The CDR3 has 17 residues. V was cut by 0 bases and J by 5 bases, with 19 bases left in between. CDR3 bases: TGTGCCAGCAGCTTAGCGGGGGAGTTAGCAGGAGGGGAGACCCAGTACTTC. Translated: CASSLAGELAGGETQYF.

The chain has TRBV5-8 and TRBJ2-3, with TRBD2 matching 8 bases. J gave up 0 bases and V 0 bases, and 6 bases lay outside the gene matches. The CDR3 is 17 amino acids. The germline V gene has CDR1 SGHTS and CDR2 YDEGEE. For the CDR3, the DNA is TGTGCCAGCAGCTTGGCGAAGTCTAGCGGGAGCACAGATACGCAGTATTTT. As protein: CASSLAKSSGSTDTQYF. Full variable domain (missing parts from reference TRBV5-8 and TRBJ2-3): EAGVTQSPTHLIKTRGQQATLRCSPISGHTSVYWYQQALGLGLQFLLWYDEGEERNRGNFPPRFSGRQFPNYSSELNVNALELEDSALYLCASSLAKSSGSTDTQYFGPGTRLTVL.

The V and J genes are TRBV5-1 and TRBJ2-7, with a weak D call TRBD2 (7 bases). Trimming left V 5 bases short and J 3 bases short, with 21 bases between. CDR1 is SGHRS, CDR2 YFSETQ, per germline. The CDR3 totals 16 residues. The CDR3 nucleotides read TGCGCCAGCAGTCCTGGGGGGGGCGGTCGTGGCTACGAGCAGTACTTC. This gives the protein CASSPGGGGRGYEQYF.

The CDR3 coding sequence is TGTGCCAGCAGTTATTCCGGGACAGGGGTGGAAGCTTTCTTT. It yields the protein CASSYSGTGVEAFF. The rearrangement uses TRBV6-5 and TRBJ1-1; 10 nucleotides match TRBD1. Germline values: CDR1 MNHEY, CDR2 SVGAGI. Trimming took 3 bases from V and 8 from J; bases not matched to a gene: 6. The CDR3 has 14 residues.

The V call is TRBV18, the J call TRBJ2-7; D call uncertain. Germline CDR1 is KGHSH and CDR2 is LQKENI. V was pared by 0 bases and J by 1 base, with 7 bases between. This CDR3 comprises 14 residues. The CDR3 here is CASSPPPPSYEQYF. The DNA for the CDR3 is TGTGCCAGCTCACCACCCCCCCCTTCCTACGAGCAGTACTTC.

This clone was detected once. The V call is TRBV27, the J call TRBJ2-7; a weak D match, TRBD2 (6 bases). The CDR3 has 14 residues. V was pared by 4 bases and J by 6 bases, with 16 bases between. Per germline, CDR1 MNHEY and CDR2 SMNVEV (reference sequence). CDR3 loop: CASSSSDNPLEQYF. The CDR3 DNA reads TGTGCCAGCAGTTCTAGCGACAATCCCCTCGAGCAGTACTTC.

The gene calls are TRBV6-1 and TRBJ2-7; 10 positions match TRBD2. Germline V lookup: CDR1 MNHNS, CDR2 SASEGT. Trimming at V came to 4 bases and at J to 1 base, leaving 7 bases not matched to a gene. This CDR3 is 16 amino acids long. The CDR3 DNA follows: TGTGCCAGCAGTGGTCTAGCGGGGGCTTGGTCCTACGAGCAGTACTTC. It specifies CASSGLAGAWSYEQYF.